Below are 18 T cell receptor beta chains sequenced from a single sample in a study of CD8+CD57+ T cells in acquired aplastic anemia. Genomic DNA templated the TCR beta VDJ and CDR3 profiling. Via MiXCR, TCRdb re-called the reads, giving one row per CDR3 protein. The data contain 400,000 to 500,000 distinct CDR3 sequences, roughly 64% of them singletons. The sample was sorted CD4+, CD8+, or CD8+CD57+ T cells (not recorded which) from PBMCs. The receptor source for this set is a human donor in good health, serving as a control.

This chain joins TRBV20-1 and TRBJ2-5; 7 bases are a match to TRBD2. Looked up from germline, CDR1 is DFQATT and CDR2 is SNEGSKA (reference sequence). V trimming: 2 bases; J trimming: 5 bases; junction bases outside the gene matches: 11. The CDR3 spans 15 residues. For the CDR3, the DNA is TGCAGTGCTAGACCGATTAGACTAGCCTATGAGACCCAGTACTTC. As protein: CSARPIRLAYETQYF.

This clonotype was seen at least ten times. The J gene is TRBJ1-2, the V gene TRBV19; TRBD1 aligns across 8 bases. V shed 7 bases and J 6 bases; nucleotides not matched to a gene: 10. The CDR3 consists of 14 residues. Per germline, CDR1 LNHDA and CDR2 SQIVND (reference sequence). CDR3 DNA sequence: TGTGCCAGTATTCAGGGGGCGACTCCAGATGGCTACACCTTC. It encodes CASIQGATPDGYTF.

Details on this clonotype: At one end, the junction sequence differs from germline, possibly due to a read error. V is TRBV25-1 and J is TRBJ1-1, with a weak D call TRBD1 (5 bases). This CDR3 has 13 amino acids. The germline CDR1 and CDR2 sequences are MGHDK and SYGVNS. The CDR3 DNA sequence: TGTGCCAGCGGTGAAGGGGTGAACACTGAAGCTTTCTTT. This codes for CASGEGVNTEAFF.

The chain uses TRBV6-6 and TRBJ1-1; no clear D. The germline gives CDR1 MNHNY, CDR2 SVGAGI (reference sequence). The germline V and J ends were trimmed by 0 bases and 10 bases, with 12 bases remaining between them. The CDR3 totals 13 residues. CDR3 in DNA: TGTGCCAGCAGTTACTCGGAGGGAGAGGTAGCTTTCTTT. Its protein product is CASSYSEGEVAFF.

The V gene is TRBV6-5, the J gene TRBJ1-2; TRBD1 aligns across 7 bases. CDR3 length equals 17 residues. CDR1 is MNHEY and CDR2 is SVGAGI in the germline V gene. V was pared by 6 bases and J by 8 bases, with 21 bases of the junction left unmatched. The CDR3 loop reads CASRPRTGTTLVEGYTF. The DNA for the CDR3 is TGTGCCAGCAGGCCGAGGACAGGTACGACTTTGGTCGAGGGCTACACCTTC.

In regard to this clonotype: At one end the junction does not follow the germline gene, possibly because of a read error. The rearrangement links TRBV7-2 to TRBJ1-4, with D possibly matching TRBD1 (5 bases). The V gene's germline CDR1 is SGHTA and CDR2 FQGNSA. There are 16 residues in the CDR3. The CDR3 sequence is CASSFDRRPTTEELFF. The CDR3, as DNA: TGTGCCAGCAGCTTCGACAGAAGACCAACAACTGAAGAACTGTTTTTT.

This clonotype was detected only once. The germline gene is not matched at one end of the junction; a read error may be the cause. The V and J genes are TRBV20-1 and TRBJ2-1; a weak D match, TRBD2 (6 bases). The CDR3 totals 17 residues. Germline V gene lookup returns CDR1 DFQATT and CDR2 SNEGSKA (reference sequence). The CDR3: CSARAPGRGKSYSEQFF. CDR3 coding DNA: TGCAGTGCTAGAGCGCCAGGGCGGGGCAAATCCTACAGTGAGCAGTTCTTC.

Comments on this clonotype: One end of the junction is discordant with germline, which a read error may explain. This chain joins TRBV7-8 and TRBJ2-3, with 7 bases that match TRBD2. The CDR3 runs 18 residues. Germline values: CDR1 SGHVS, CDR2 FQNEAQ. Written as DNA, the CDR3 is TGTGCCACCAACAGAGGGAAAGGGAGGGAGATCCTCACAGGTACGCAGTGTTTT. The encoded protein is CATNRGKGREILTGTQCF. The complete variable domain, with remaining parts taken from reference TRBV7-8 and TRBJ2-3, reads GAGVSQSPRYKVAKRGQDVALRCDPISGHVSLFWYQQALGQGPEFLTYFQNEAQLDKSGLPSDRFFAERPEGSVSTLKIQRTQQEDSAVYLCATNRGKGREILTGTQCFGPGTRLTVL.

As to this clonotype: One junction end disagrees with the germline gene, perhaps due to a read error. The chain links TRBV2 to TRBJ1-1; D remains ambiguous. There are 16 residues in the CDR3. Germline CDR1 is SNHLY and CDR2 is FYNNEI. The CDR3 spells CASSRSKQRNDTDAGF. The CDR3 DNA reads as TGTGCCAGCAGTCGTAGTAAACAGCGAAATGACACTGATGCTGGCTTT.

This clonotype has ten or more counts. The J gene is TRBJ1-3, the V gene TRBV29-1, with D hard to call. Trimming cost V 2 bases and J 4 bases, with 6 bases left between them. This CDR3 is 12 amino acids long. CDR1 is SQVTM, CDR2 ANQGSEA, per germline. CDR3 DNA sequence: TGCAGCGTTGAAATTGGCGGAAACACCATATATTTT. Translation: CSVEIGGNTIYF.

This clonotype was counted a few times. J is TRBJ2-3 and V is TRBV20-1; the match to TRBD2 covers 12 bases. Germline CDR1 DFQATT, CDR2 SNEGSKA (reference sequence). V was clipped by 5 bases and J by 2 bases; unmatched bases: 2. The CDR3 loop spans 14 amino acids. The chain's CDR3 is CSAWTSGNTDTQYF. CDR3 DNA sequence: TGCAGTGCTTGGACTAGCGGGAACACAGATACGCAGTATTTT.

Concerning this clonotype: A junction end diverges from the germline sequence, so it may reflect a read error. This chain's CDR3 is CASSLPGNTDAFF. The CDR3 nucleotides are TGTGCCAGCAGCTTGCCTGGAAACACTGACGCTTTCTTT. The V gene is TRBV7-9, the J gene TRBJ1-1; no clear D gene. The V gene's germline CDR1 is SEHNR and CDR2 FQNEAQ (reference sequence). The CDR3 totals 13 residues.

This clonotype was counted only a few times. The DNA of the CDR3 is TGCAGTTTCGGGCCTGGGAATCAGCCCCAGCATTTT. Translation: CSFGPGNQPQHF. The chain joins TRBV29-1 to TRBJ1-5, with D hard to call. The CDR3 has 12 residues. Germline V lookup: CDR1 SQVTM, CDR2 ANQGSEA.

The chain uses TRBV7-2 and TRBJ2-7; 7 bases align to TRBD2. With 6 bases clipped from V and 8 bases from J, the junction kept 13 bases outside the gene matches. The germline V gene encodes CDR1 SGHTA and CDR2 FQGNSA. This CDR3 is 14 amino acids long. CDR3 loop: CASRWAGRGEKQYF. The DNA for the CDR3 is TGTGCCAGCAGATGGGCGGGGAGGGGAGAGAAGCAGTACTTC. Using reference TRBV7-2 and TRBJ2-7 for the parts outside the CDR3, the full variable domain is GAGVSQSPSNKVTEKGKDVELRCDPISGHTALYWYRQSLGQGLEFLIYFQGNSAPDKSGLPSDRFSAERTGGSVSTLTIQRTQQEDSAVYLCASRWAGRGEKQYFGPGTRLTVT.

This clonotype was counted ten times or more. This chain connects TRBV10-3 to TRBJ2-5, with D possibly matching TRBD2 (5 bases). The CDR3 length is 13 residues. The V and J ends lost 8 bases and 3 bases respectively, with 13 bases between them. Looked up from germline, CDR1 is ENHRY and CDR2 is SYGVKD. CDR3 region: CAIGWELKETQYF. The CDR3 bases are TGTGCCATCGGGTGGGAGCTAAAAGAGACCCAGTACTTC.

This clonotype showed up many times. The V call is TRBV7-2, the J call TRBJ2-4; D perhaps matches TRBD1 (6 bases). Germline assignment: CDR1 SGHTA and CDR2 FQGNSA. Trimming left V 6 bases short and J 10 bases short, with 16 bases between. The CDR3 spans 13 residues. The CDR3 nucleotides are TGTGCCAGCAGTCTAGGGACAAGCGATATTCAGTACTTC. Residues: CASSLGTSDIQYF.

This chain joins TRBV7-3 and TRBJ2-6, with D unresolved. CDR1 and CDR2 from the germline V gene are SGHTA and FQGTGA. The length of the CDR3 is 15 residues. V lost 2 bases, J lost 19 bases, and 24 bases lay in between. CDR3 protein: CASSLPHRRLYGYTF. For the CDR3, the DNA is TGTGCCAGCAGCTTACCGCACAGACGACTGTATGGCTACACTTTC.

The chain combines TRBV7-2 with TRBJ2-7; 9 bases are shared with TRBD1. The germline CDR1 and CDR2 sequences are SGHTA and FQGNSA. The CDR3 is 15 residues long. V gave up 4 bases and J gave up 1 base; unmatched junction bases: 5. The CDR3 loop reads CASSSGTGKSYEQYF. The DNA of the CDR3 is TGTGCCAGCAGCTCAGGGACAGGGAAGTCCTACGAGCAGTACTTC.